The sequence of this TCR beta chain was determined in a study of graft-versus-host responses after intestinal transplantation. About this clone itself: The antigen remains undetermined.

The table came from immunoSEQ multiplex PCR; TCRdb's copy has only in-frame clones and leaves some out. The sample contains about 130,000 clones, just over 90% of which appear only once. From germline, CDR1 is SGHRS and CDR2 YFSETQ. The V end lost 0 bases, the J end lost 6 bases, and 17 bases lay between the germline ends. This CDR3 is built from 16 residues. The sequenced sample was unstimulated CD4+ T cells sorted from spleen or lymph node cells, obtained before intestinal transplant. The V gene is TRBV5-1, the J gene TRBJ2-3; D gene ambiguous. The sequence derives from a human donor who received an intestinal transplant. In DNA form, the CDR3 reads TGCGCCAGCAGCTTGGGGCCCACCCTAGTCCTGGATACGCAGTATTTT. It encodes CASSLGPTLVLDTQYF.